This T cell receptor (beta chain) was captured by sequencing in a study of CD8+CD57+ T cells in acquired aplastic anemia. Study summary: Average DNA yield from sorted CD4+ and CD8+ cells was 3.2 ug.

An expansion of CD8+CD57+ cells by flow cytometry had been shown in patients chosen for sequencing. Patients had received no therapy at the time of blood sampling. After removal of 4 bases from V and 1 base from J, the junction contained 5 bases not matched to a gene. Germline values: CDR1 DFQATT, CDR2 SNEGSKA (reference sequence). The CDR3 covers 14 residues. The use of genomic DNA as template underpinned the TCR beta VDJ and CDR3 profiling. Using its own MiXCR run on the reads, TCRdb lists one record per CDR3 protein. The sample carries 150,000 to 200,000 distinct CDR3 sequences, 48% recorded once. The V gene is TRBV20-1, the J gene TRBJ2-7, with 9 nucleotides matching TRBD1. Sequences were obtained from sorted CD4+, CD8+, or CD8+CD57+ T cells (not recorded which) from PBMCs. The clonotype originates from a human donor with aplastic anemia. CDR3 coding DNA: TGCAGTGCTACCCGGGACAGGGTTTCCTACGAGCAGTACTTC. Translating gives CSATRDRVSYEQYF.